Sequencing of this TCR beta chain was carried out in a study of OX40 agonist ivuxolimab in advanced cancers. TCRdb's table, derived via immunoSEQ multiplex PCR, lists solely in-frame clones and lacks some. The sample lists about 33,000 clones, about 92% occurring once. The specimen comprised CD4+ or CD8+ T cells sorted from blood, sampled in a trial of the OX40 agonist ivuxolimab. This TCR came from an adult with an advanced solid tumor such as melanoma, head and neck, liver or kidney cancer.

The CDR3 DNA reads TGTGCCAGCAGCTCTTCCGTGGACTCTCAAGCGGGGTATGGCTACACCTTC. Its protein is CASSSSVDSQAGYGYTF. V is TRBV5-4 and J is TRBJ1-2; D remains ambiguous. From germline, CDR1 is SGHNT and CDR2 YYREEE (reference sequence). Trimming took 3 bases from V and 5 from J, leaving 23 bases between them. The CDR3 runs to 17 residues.